This T cell receptor beta chain was sequenced during a study of shared clonotypes between healthy human individuals. Libraries were prepared by immunoSEQ multiplex PCR; TCRdb keeps only in-frame clonotypes and omits some of them. The table shows over a million clones, with approximately 80% occurring only once. This sequence originates from a man younger than 35 in good health. Some clones in this sample may be carry-over from other donors' samples. Sequenced: memory CD4+ T cells from PBMCs. The subset was: CD45RA-negative fraction.

The CDR3 coding sequence is TGTGCCAGCAGCCTTGGTCTGATCGGCCCTGGAAACACCATATATTTT. It codes for CASSLGLIGPGNTIYF. The rearrangement joins TRBV7-9 to TRBJ1-3; no reliable D call. The V and J ends lost 5 bases and 2 bases respectively, with 16 bases between them. CDR1 and CDR2 from the germline V gene are SEHNR and FQNEAQ (reference sequence). The CDR3 consists of 16 residues.